This T cell receptor (beta chain) was sequenced during a study of cytomegalovirus exposure and HLA in healthy donors. Study findings and constraints: Whilst most TCR sequences proved rare, a subset of public TCRs occurred across many donors. Reports state that TCR beta sequences accurately predicted most subjects' HLA-A and HLA-B alleles.

In the PCR, 60 Vbeta and 13 Jbeta primers were used. Sequenced by immunoSEQ multiplex PCR; TCRdb stores in-frame clones only, minus some. The top ten hold about 4% of the sample, which has 90,000 or so clones, about four fifths seen once. As for this clone: As yet, its antigen is unknown.

The sample comprised PBMCs. This sequence originates from a man aged 45-65 years in good health and CMV-seronegative.

The CDR3 sequence is CASSLRGLAGYNEQFF. The CDR3 bases are TGTGCCAGCAGCTTAAGGGGCCTAGCGGGGTACAATGAGCAGTTCTTC. The rearrangement links TRBV4-2 to TRBJ2-1; 9 bases are shared with TRBD2. The V gene end was trimmed by 5 bases and the J gene end by 4 bases; junction bases not matched to a gene: 9. The CDR3 consists of 16 residues. The germline V gene has CDR1 LGHNA and CDR2 YNFKEQ.